This T cell receptor beta chain was obtained from a study of CD8 T cells in Susac syndrome. Study in general: Patients with Susac syndrome were therapy-naive, on corticosteroids, or on intravenous immunoglobulin alone at the time that blood was drawn.

After extraction with the RNeasy kit, roughly 0.45 to 1 ug of the RNA was reverse transcribed using random hexamers. TCR beta CDR3 was amplified by immunoSEQ covering 54 Vbeta and 13 Jbeta. TCRdb passed the immunoSEQ multiplex PCR reads through MiXCR, listing each CDR3 protein once. The sample lists roughly 150,000 distinct CDR3 sequences, about 95% occurring once. Sequencing of TCR beta was performed on blood CD8+ T cells and on blood CD4+ T cells. In germline, CDR1 is SGHTA, CDR2 FQGNSA. The germline V and J ends were trimmed by 6 bases and 5 bases, with 10 bases remaining between them. The CDR3 has 12 residues.

The TCR sequence derives from a human donor with Susac syndrome. J is TRBJ2-5 and V is TRBV7-2; the D is unclear. Sequenced material: CD4+ T cells from PBMCs. The CDR3 nucleotides are TGTGCCAGCAGGCTCCTCGGGGAGACCCAGTACTTC. This translates into CASRLLGETQYF.